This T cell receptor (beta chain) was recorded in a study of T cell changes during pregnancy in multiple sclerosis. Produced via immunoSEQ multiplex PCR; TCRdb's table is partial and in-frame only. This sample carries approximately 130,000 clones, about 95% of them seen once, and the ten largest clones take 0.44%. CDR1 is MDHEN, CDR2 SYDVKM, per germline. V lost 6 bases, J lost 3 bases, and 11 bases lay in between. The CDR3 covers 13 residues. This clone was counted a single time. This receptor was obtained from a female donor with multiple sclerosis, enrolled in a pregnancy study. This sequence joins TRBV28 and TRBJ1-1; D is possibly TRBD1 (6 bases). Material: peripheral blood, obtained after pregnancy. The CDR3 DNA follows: TGTGCCAGCAGCAGACCAGGGGACACTGAAGCTTTCTTT. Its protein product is CASSRPGDTEAFF.